At least ten counts were recorded for the clone carrying this TCR beta chain. Its antigen is unknown. These data originate in a study of regulatory T cells in long-lasting Graves disease. Arm-PCR of CDR3 regions and iRepertoire HTBI primers were used to build TCR beta libraries. Original methodology: Samples collectively showed 60 to 75 TRBV and approximately 15 TRBJ segments. MiXCR, applied by TCRdb to the multiplex PCR reads, yields one record per CDR3 protein. The V and J calls were not made by the authors but by TCRdb's processing. The profile shows 350,000 to 500,000 distinct CDR3 sequences, about a sixth of them singletons. The trim removed 7 bases at V and 6 bases at J, leaving 6 bases unmatched. Germline CDR1 is MNHEY and CDR2 is SMNVEV (reference sequence). The CDR3 is 13 amino acids. General study results and limits: TRBV28, TRBJ1-2 and TRBJ2-5 were segments that persistent disease favored.

Specified time point: newly diagnosed GD, antithyroid drugs for less than 3 months. There was RNA extracted from PBMCs, and the TCR library was made from it. These data were also reused for a study on T cells in Graves' hyperthyroidism and ophthalmopathy. That source reports: Graves' hyperthyroidism was deemed stable absent ophthalmopathy progression within 18 months. A model using 13 V-J features told ophthalmopathy apart from stable hyperthyroidism.

This material consisted of peripheral blood mononuclear cells (PBMCs), taken at new diagnosis, from a patient treated with antithyroid drugs. This clonotype was sampled from a woman aged 25 to 39 with Graves disease. The chain combines TRBV27 with TRBJ1-2, with TRBD1 matching over 9 bases. The CDR3 spells CASKRDRANGYTF. The DNA for the CDR3 is TGTGCCAGCAAACGGGACAGGGCGAATGGCTACACCTTC.